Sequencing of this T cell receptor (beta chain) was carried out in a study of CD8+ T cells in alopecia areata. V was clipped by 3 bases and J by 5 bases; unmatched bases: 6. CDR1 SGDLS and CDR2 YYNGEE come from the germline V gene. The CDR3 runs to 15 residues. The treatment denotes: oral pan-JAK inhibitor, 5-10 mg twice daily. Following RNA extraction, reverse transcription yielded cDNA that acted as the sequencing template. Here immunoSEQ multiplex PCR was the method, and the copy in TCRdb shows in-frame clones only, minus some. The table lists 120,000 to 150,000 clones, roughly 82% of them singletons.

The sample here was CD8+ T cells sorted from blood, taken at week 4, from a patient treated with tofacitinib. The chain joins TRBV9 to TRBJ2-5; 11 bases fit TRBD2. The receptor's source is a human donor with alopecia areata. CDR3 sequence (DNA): TGTGCCAGCAGCGGTAGCGGGGGGGCCTGGGAGACCCAGTACTTC. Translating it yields CASSGSGGAWETQYF. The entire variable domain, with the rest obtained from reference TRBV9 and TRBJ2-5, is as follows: DSGVTQTPKHLITATGQRVTLRCSPRSGDLSVYWYQQSLDQGLQFLIQYYNGEERAKGNILERFSAQQFPDLHSELNLSSLELGDSALYFCASSGSGGAWETQYFGPGTRLLVL.